The 4 T cell receptor beta chains presented below share a single source sample, sequenced in a study of cytomegalovirus exposure and HLA in healthy donors. 13 Jbeta primers and 60 Vbeta primers were used for the PCR. The method was immunoSEQ multiplex PCR; TCRdb's version includes in-frame clones alone and lacks a portion of them. The sample yields 110,000 to 150,000 clones, roughly two thirds seen once. Input material: PBMCs. The receptors were gathered from a woman aged 40-49 years in good health and CMV-seronegative.

The V call is TRBV6-5, the J call TRBJ1-4; D ambiguous. Trimming shortened V by 2 bases and J by 5 bases, and 9 bases separated the two germline ends. This CDR3 spans 14 amino acids. Germline assignment: CDR1 MNHEY and CDR2 SVGAGI. CDR3 nucleotide sequence: TGTGCCAGCAGTTACCATGTGAGAAATGAAAAACTGTTTTTT. Translation gives CASSYHVRNEKLFF.

The chain is built from TRBV27 and TRBJ1-1; D is ambiguous. V lost 3 bases to trimming and J lost 4 bases, with 9 bases between them. The CDR3 covers 13 residues. Germline V gene lookup returns CDR1 MNHEY and CDR2 SMNVEV (reference sequence). CDR3 nucleotides: TGTGCCAGCAGTTTCGGGGTGGCCACTGAAGCTTTCTTT. It yields the protein CASSFGVATEAFF.

CDR3: CASSIGRGALRGSSGANVLTF. DNA for the CDR3: TGTGCCAGTAGTATTGGTCGGGGGGCGCTGAGGGGATCATCTGGGGCCAACGTCCTGACTTTC. This sequence joins TRBV19 and TRBJ2-6; a possible D gene is TRBD2 (7 bases). Germline values: CDR1 LNHDA, CDR2 SQIVND (reference sequence). Trimming left V 3 bases short and J 1 base short, with 25 bases between. This CDR3 has 21 amino acids.

CDR3 bases: TGTGCCAGCAGCCCGGGGATGGGTTTTGGGGATCAGCCCCAGCATTTT. This gives the protein CASSPGMGFGDQPQHF. The genes are TRBV5-5 and TRBJ1-5; D unresolved. The germline V and J ends were trimmed by 4 bases and 5 bases, with 19 bases remaining between them. This CDR3 region has 16 residues. Germline values: CDR1 SGHKS, CDR2 YYEKEE (reference sequence).